This T cell receptor (beta chain) was captured by sequencing in a study of beta chain features in type 1 diabetes. Overall study context: The number of sorted cells examined across all samples was some 100 million.

Study observations and caveats: Shortening of TCRB CDR3s, moderate but significant, appeared in all four CD4+ subsets of Type 1 diabetes patients. Healthy donors had naive, central memory and Treg TCRB repertoires that appeared less similar than those seen among patients.

In its sample, this clone was seen a few times. Antigen: not known. The germline V gene encodes CDR1 SGHTA and CDR2 FQGNSA. The CDR3 is 17 amino acids. Unmatched junction bases numbered 18, after V lost 5 bases and J lost 7 bases. Reverse transcribing all isolated RNA meant expressed TCRB transcripts were sequenced. The repertoire was sequenced with immunoSEQ multiplex PCR; TCRdb's copy has only in-frame clones and lacks some. In the table there are under 800,000 clones, 15% to 17% of which are singletons. The TCR comes from a man between 18 and 35 years old in good health. This sequence joins TRBV7-2 and TRBJ2-3; TRBD2 matches 7 bases. Sequencing was carried out using naive CD4+ T cells from blood. The CDR3 here is CASSHHEGGAGSNTQYF. Here the CDR3 DNA reads TGTGCCAGCAGCCACCACGAGGGAGGGGCCGGCTCCAATACGCAGTATTTT. Full variable domain (remainder filled in from reference TRBV7-2 and TRBJ2-3): GAGVSQSPSNKVTEKGKDVELRCDPISGHTALYWYRQSLGQGLEFLIYFQGNSAPDKSGLPSDRFSAERTGGSVSTLTIQRTQQEDSAVYLCASSHHEGGAGSNTQYFGPGTRLTVL.